A single sample gave rise to the 24 T cell receptor beta chains below, sequenced in a study of beta chain features in type 1 diabetes. Study results and caveats: Shorter TCRB CDR3s, moderately but significantly so, were found in Type 1 diabetes patients in all four CD4+ subsets.

These receptors' targets are unknown. Since all of the isolated RNA was reverse transcribed, expressed TCRB transcripts were what got sequenced. This table comes from immunoSEQ multiplex PCR, and its TCRdb copy is limited to in-frame clones, with some not included. Among some 350,000 clones listed, 9.5% to 10% were seen once. The sample consisted of central memory CD4+ T cells from blood. The receptor source for this set is a man aged 25-45 years with type 1 diabetes.

The chain is built from TRBV5-4 and TRBJ2-2; the D gene is possibly TRBD1 (5 bases). Trimming removed 4 bases from V and 3 bases from J, with 10 bases in between. There are 14 residues in the CDR3. CDR1 is SGHNT and CDR2 is YYREEE in the germline V gene (reference sequence). CDR3 in DNA: TGTGCCAGCAGCGCCAAAGGGGACACCGGGGAGCTGTTTTTT. Its translation is CASSAKGDTGELFF.

To note about this clone: The junction departs from germline at one end; a sequencing error may be responsible. The V gene is TRBV7-7, the J gene TRBJ2-5; 7 bases are shared with TRBD1. The CDR3 loop spans 15 amino acids. The germline CDR1 and CDR2 sequences are SSHAT and FNYEAQ (reference sequence). CDR3 sequence: CASSSSGTAQETQYF. CDR3 coding DNA: TGTGCTAGCAGCTCCTCCGGGACAGCCCAAGAGACCCAGTACTTC.

The chain combines TRBV4-3 with TRBJ2-3; D call uncertain. This CDR3 comprises 13 residues. CDR1 is LGHNA and CDR2 is YSLEER in the germline V gene. Trimming removed 0 bases at V and 6 bases at J, with 7 bases between. In nucleotides, the CDR3 is TGCGCCAGCAGCCAAGAGTCTACGGATACGCAGTATTTT. Residues: CASSQESTDTQYF.

As concerns this clone: Other DNA sequences in this specimen translate into the identical CDR3. The chain has TRBV7-2 and TRBJ2-1, with 12 positions matching TRBD2. The CDR3 has 15 residues. Germline V gene data show CDR1 as SGHTA and CDR2 as FQGNSA. The ends lost 4 bases at V and 6 bases at J; junction bases unmatched: 4. CDR3 bases: TGTGCCAGCAGCTCTCAGGGACTAGCGGGCAATGAGCAGTTCTTC. Translated: CASSSQGLAGNEQFF.

The rearrangement links TRBV6-5 to TRBJ2-6, with 7 bases aligning to TRBD2. Germline CDR1 and CDR2: MNHEY and SVGAGI. The CDR3 has 14 amino acids. CDR3 sequence reads: CVTAGIPGANVLTF. The CDR3 bases are TGTGTCACAGCGGGGATCCCTGGGGCCAACGTCCTGACTTTC.

This clone was seen only a few times. V usage is TRBV6-6 and J usage is TRBJ1-4; D ambiguous. The germline CDR1 and CDR2 sequences are MNHNY and SVGAGI (reference sequence). The V gene lost 7 bases and the J gene lost 5 bases, with 11 bases spanning the gap. The CDR3 runs 13 residues. CDR3 sequence (DNA): TGTGCCAGCACTAAAGTGGGAAATGAAAAACTGTTTTTT. Translated, it gives CASTKVGNEKLFF.

This clone was recorded at least ten times. V is TRBV7-2 and J is TRBJ1-1; TRBD1 matches 8 bases. The CDR3 totals 12 residues. The junction had 4 bases not matched to a gene; V was cut back by 3 bases and J by 10 bases. Per the germline V gene, CDR1 is SGHTA and CDR2 is FQGNSA. In DNA form, the CDR3 reads TGTGCCAGCAGCTTGCAAACAGGGGGAGCTTTCTTT. Encoded protein: CASSLQTGGAFF.

This chain links TRBV4-2 with TRBJ1-2; D not resolved. This CDR3 has 14 residues. CDR1 LGHNA and CDR2 YNFKEQ come from the germline V gene. Trimming pared 0 bases from V and 6 bases from J, leaving 11 bases between. CDR3 in amino acids: CASSQEGFTNGYTF. The CDR3 nucleotides read TGTGCCAGCAGCCAAGAGGGCTTCACGAATGGCTACACCTTC.

This chain connects TRBV28 to TRBJ1-5; tentative D call: TRBD1 (5 bases). Trimming cost V 4 bases and J 7 bases, with 14 bases left between them. This CDR3 region has 14 residues. The germline CDR1 and CDR2 sequences are MDHEN and SYDVKM. CDR3 residues: CASSSLGVGQPQHF. The DNA of the CDR3 is TGTGCCAGCAGTTCCTTAGGGGTCGGGCAGCCCCAGCATTTT.

About this clone itself: A much bigger clone sits one base away, suggesting this may be a read error. The V and J genes are TRBV7-4 and TRBJ2-6, with a tentative D call TRBD1 (6 bases). Trimming pared 5 bases from V and 2 bases from J, leaving 10 bases between. Germline lookup yields CDR1 SGHVT and CDR2 SQSDAQ. CDR3 length: 15 amino acids. CDR3 bases: TGTGCCAGCAGCGTAGGGGGAACTGGGGCCAACGTCCTGACTTTC. It translates to CASSVGGTGANVLTF. Variable domain in full (rest from reference TRBV7-4 and TRBJ2-6): GAGVSQSPRYKVAKRGRDVALRCDSISGHVTLYWYRQTLGQGSEVLTYSQSDAQRDKSGRPSGRFSAERPERSVSTLKIQRTEQGDSAVYLCASSVGGTGANVLTFGAGSRLTVL.

V is TRBV11-2 and J is TRBJ2-5, with TRBD1 as a possible D gene (5 bases). The CDR3 covers 15 residues. V was shortened by 1 base and J by 1 base, with 10 bases between the two germline ends. In germline, CDR1 is SGHAT, CDR2 FQNNGV. DNA for the CDR3: TGTGCCAGCAGCTTAGTGACAGCCTTCCAAGAGACCCAGTACTTC. Protein product: CASSLVTAFQETQYF. The full variable domain, with the rest looked up from reference TRBV11-2 and TRBJ2-5, is EAGVAQSPRYKIIEKRQSVAFWCNPISGHATLYWYQQILGQGPKLLIQFQNNGVVDDSQLPKDRFSAERLKGVDSTLKIQPAKLEDSAVYLCASSLVTAFQETQYFGPGTRLLVL.

A few counts support this clone. Compared with germline, one end of the junction differs, possibly owing to a read error. The V call is TRBV18, the J call TRBJ1-1, with a weak D call TRBD1 (5 bases). This CDR3 has 15 amino acids. CDR1 is KGHSH and CDR2 is LQKENI in the germline V gene. In nucleotides, the CDR3 is TGTGCCAGCTCTCCACTTAGGGGTTATGACACTGAAGCTTTCTTT. Its protein is CASSPLRGYDTEAFF.

This CDR3 is CASSLLGSYNEQFF. The CDR3, as DNA: TGTGCCAGCAGCTTGCTGGGCTCATACAATGAGCAGTTCTTC. The chain carries TRBV5-4 and TRBJ2-1, with D uncertain. V was cut by 1 base and J by 4 bases, with 9 bases left in between. The CDR3 consists of 14 residues. Germline loops: CDR1 SGHNT, CDR2 YYREEE (reference sequence).

This clone occurred a few times. V usage is TRBV10-3 and J usage is TRBJ1-5; TRBD1 matches at 7 bases. CDR1 is ENHRY and CDR2 is SYGVKD in the germline V gene. Trimming removed 6 bases from V and 7 bases from J; junction bases left unmatched: 12. The CDR3 contains 15 residues. The CDR3 DNA reads TGTGCCATCAGGGGCGACAGGGATCTGGGACAGCCCCAGCATTTT. Encoded protein: CAIRGDRDLGQPQHF.

The chain links TRBV6-5 to TRBJ1-5; D not resolved. The CDR3 has 13 amino acids. The V end lost 8 bases, the J end lost 3 bases, and 11 bases lay between the germline ends. Germline CDR1 MNHEY, CDR2 SVGAGI. The CDR3 region has the DNA TGTGCCAGCTATCAGGATCCCAATCAGCCCCAGCATTTT. It encodes CASYQDPNQPQHF.

This clone was found many times. This chain links TRBV7-2 with TRBJ2-1, with 10 bases matching TRBD1. Germline V lookup: CDR1 SGHTA, CDR2 FQGNSA. The V segment lost 5 bases and the J segment 7 bases; nucleotides outside the gene matches: 5. The CDR3 loop spans 14 amino acids. The CDR3 loop is CASSIRQGANEQFF. DNA for the CDR3: TGTGCCAGCAGCATCCGACAGGGGGCAAATGAGCAGTTCTTC.

In its sample, this clone was seen a few times. This CDR3 is CASSARGTYTEAFF. CDR3 nucleotides: TGTGCCAGCAGCGCCAGGGGAACCTACACTGAAGCTTTCTTT. The chain couples TRBV7-9 to TRBJ1-1; possible D gene TRBD1, 6 bases. Germline assignment: CDR1 SEHNR and CDR2 FQNEAQ (reference sequence). The ends were cut back, 5 bases at V and 3 bases at J, with 13 bases in the middle. The CDR3 covers 14 residues.

In its sample, this clone was seen a few times. In DNA form, the CDR3 reads TGTGCCAGCAGTGAATGGGAGGGAGGGCCTGGGGCAGAGACCCAGTACTTC. Its protein is CASSEWEGGPGAETQYF. The V call is TRBV25-1, the J call TRBJ2-5; TRBD2 aligns across 7 bases. Germline values: CDR1 MGHDK, CDR2 SYGVNS. V was pared by 1 base and J by 4 bases, with 12 bases of the junction left unmatched. This CDR3 contains 17 residues.

This clone occurred a few times. V and J are TRBV4-1 and TRBJ2-7; 11 bases fit TRBD1. The CDR3 loop spans 16 amino acids. The V segment lost 0 bases and the J segment 5 bases; nucleotides outside the gene matches: 6. Germline CDR1 and CDR2: MGHRA and YSYEKL. CDR3 residues: CASSQDLGQGVHEQYF. The CDR3 DNA reads TGCGCCAGCAGCCAAGATCTGGGACAGGGGGTTCACGAGCAGTACTTC.

The chain has TRBV10-2 and TRBJ2-7; TRBD1 aligns across 10 bases. CDR1 and CDR2 (germline): WSHSY, SAAADI. Trimming removed 6 bases from V and 1 base from J; junction bases left unmatched: 6. The CDR3 is made up of 15 amino acids. CDR3 bases: TGCGCCAGCAGGGGGGGGACAGGGGAGTCCTACGAGCAGTACTTC. This encodes CASRGGTGESYEQYF.

This clone was observed a handful of times. The chain joins TRBV9 to TRBJ2-1, with D perhaps matching TRBD2 (5 bases). CDR3 size: 14 residues. CDR1 and CDR2 from the germline V gene are SGDLS and YYNGEE. V lost 2 bases and J 9 bases, leaving 15 bases between the germline ends. CDR3 sequence (DNA): TGTGCCAGCAGCGTTTACGGGGTGACGGGTGAGCAGTTCTTC. Its protein product is CASSVYGVTGEQFF.

This clone showed up just a few times. This sequence joins TRBV2 and TRBJ2-7, with D hard to call. Trimming left V 2 bases short and J 0 bases short, with 5 bases between. The V gene's germline CDR1 is SNHLY and CDR2 FYNNEI. The CDR3 consists of 13 residues. CDR3 nucleotide sequence: TGTGCCAGCAGTGAACAGATCTCCTACGAGCAGTACTTC. This codes for CASSEQISYEQYF.

The genes are TRBV6-1 and TRBJ1-4; 7 bases line up with TRBD1. V shed 4 bases and J 6 bases; nucleotides not matched to a gene: 5. CDR3 length: 14 residues. From germline, CDR1 is MNHNS and CDR2 SASEGT. The CDR3 is CASSVQGGDEKLFF. In nucleotides, the CDR3 is TGTGCCAGCAGTGTCCAGGGGGGAGATGAAAAACTGTTTTTT.

This clone appeared once. The chain couples TRBV6-5 to TRBJ2-5; 7 bases are shared with TRBD2. Looked up from germline, CDR1 is MNHEY and CDR2 is SVGAGI. After removal of 8 bases from V and 7 bases from J, the junction contained 7 bases not matched to a gene. The CDR3 has 12 amino acids. The CDR3 region is CASSSGTGTQYF. Here the CDR3 DNA reads TGTGCCAGCTCAAGCGGGACGGGGACCCAGTACTTC.